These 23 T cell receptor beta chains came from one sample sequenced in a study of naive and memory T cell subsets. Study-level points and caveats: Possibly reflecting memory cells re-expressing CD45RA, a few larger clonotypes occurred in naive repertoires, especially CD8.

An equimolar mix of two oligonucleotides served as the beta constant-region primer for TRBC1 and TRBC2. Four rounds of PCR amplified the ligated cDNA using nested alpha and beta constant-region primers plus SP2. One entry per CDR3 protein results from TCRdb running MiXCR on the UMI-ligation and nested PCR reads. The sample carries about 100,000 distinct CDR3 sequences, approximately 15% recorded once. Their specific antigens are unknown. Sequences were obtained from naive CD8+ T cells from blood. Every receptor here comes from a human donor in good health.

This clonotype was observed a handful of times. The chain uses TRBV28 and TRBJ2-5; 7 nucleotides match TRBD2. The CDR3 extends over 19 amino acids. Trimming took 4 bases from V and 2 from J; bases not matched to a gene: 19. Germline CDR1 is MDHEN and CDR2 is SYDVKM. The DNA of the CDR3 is TGTGCCAGCAGTTCCTCTCCCCCCCCAGCGGGGCCGACACAAGAGACCCAGTACTTC. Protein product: CASSSSPPPAGPTQETQYF. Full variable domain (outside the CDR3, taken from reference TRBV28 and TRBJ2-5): DVKVTQSSRYLVKRTGEKVFLECVQDMDHENMFWYRQDPGLGLRLIYFSYDVKMKEKGDIPEGYSVSREKKERFSLILESASTNQTSMYLCASSSSPPPAGPTQETQYFGPGTRLLVL.

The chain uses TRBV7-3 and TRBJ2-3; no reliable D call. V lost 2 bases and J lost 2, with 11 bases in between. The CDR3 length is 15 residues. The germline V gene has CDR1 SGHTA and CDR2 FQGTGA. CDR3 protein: CASSLGLTATDTQYF. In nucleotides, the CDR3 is TGTGCCAGCAGCTTAGGGTTGACGGCCACAGATACGCAGTATTTT.

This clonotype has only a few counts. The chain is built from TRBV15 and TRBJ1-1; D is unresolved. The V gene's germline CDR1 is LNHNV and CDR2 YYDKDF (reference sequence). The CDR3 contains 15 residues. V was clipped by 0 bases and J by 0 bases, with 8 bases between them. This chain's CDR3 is CATSRDQGLNTEAFF. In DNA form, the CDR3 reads TGTGCCACCAGCAGAGATCAAGGGCTGAACACTGAAGCTTTCTTT.

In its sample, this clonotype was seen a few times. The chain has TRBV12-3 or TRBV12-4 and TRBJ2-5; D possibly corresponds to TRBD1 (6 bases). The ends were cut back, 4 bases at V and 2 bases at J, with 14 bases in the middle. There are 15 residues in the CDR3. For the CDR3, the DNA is TGTGCCAGCAGTTCCCCCCCTCAGGGGCAAGAGACCCAGTACTTC. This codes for CASSSPPQGQETQYF.

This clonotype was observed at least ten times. This CDR3 reads CSAILAGGSYNEQFF. In DNA form, the CDR3 reads TGCAGTGCTATCCTCGCGGGGGGATCCTACAATGAGCAGTTCTTC. The chain has TRBV20-1 and TRBJ2-1; 8 bases align to TRBD2. Trimming removed 4 bases from V and 1 base from J; junction bases left unmatched: 6. The CDR3 sequence is 15 residues long. Germline V gene sequence: CDR1 DFQATT, CDR2 SNEGSKA (reference sequence).

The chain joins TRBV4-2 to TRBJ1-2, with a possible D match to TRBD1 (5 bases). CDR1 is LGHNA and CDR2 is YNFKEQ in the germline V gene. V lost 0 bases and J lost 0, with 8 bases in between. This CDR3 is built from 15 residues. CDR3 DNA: TGTGCCAGCAGCCAAGAGGGGGAGGCTAACTATGGCTACACCTTC. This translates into CASSQEGEANYGYTF.

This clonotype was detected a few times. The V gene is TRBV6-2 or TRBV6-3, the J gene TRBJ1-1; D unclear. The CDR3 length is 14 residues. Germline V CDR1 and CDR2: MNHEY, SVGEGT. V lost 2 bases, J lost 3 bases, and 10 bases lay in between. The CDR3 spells CASSYNDRDTEAFF. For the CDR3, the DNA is TGTGCCAGCAGTTACAACGACCGGGACACTGAAGCTTTCTTT.

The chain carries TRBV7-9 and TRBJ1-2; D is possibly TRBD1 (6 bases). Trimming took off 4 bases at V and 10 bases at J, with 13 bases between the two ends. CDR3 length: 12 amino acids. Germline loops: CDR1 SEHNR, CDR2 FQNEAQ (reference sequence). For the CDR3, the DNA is TGTGCCAGCAGCTCCCGAGGACAGTCCTACACCTTC. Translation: CASSSRGQSYTF. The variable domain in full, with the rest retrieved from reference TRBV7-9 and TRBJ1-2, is DTGVSQNPRHKITKRGQNVTFRCDPISEHNRLYWYRQTLGQGPEFLTYFQNEAQLEKSRLLSDRFSAERPKGSFSTLEIQRTEQGDSAMYLCASSSRGQSYTFGSGTRLTVV.

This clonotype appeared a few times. CDR3 sequence: CSVVGLDYEQYF. DNA for the CDR3: TGCAGCGTTGTGGGTCTGGATTACGAGCAGTACTTC. The V and J genes are TRBV29-1 and TRBJ2-7; D is ambiguous. Germline-derived CDR1 and CDR2 are SQVTM and ANQGSEA. V was shortened by 4 bases and J by 4 bases, with 11 bases between the two germline ends. The CDR3 totals 12 residues.

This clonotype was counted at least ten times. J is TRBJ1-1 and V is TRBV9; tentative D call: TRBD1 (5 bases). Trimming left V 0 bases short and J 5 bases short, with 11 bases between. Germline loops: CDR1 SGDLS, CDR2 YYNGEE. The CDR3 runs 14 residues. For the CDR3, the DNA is TGTGCCAGCAGCGTAGCGGGACCCCAGACTGAAGCTTTCTTT. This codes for CASSVAGPQTEAFF.

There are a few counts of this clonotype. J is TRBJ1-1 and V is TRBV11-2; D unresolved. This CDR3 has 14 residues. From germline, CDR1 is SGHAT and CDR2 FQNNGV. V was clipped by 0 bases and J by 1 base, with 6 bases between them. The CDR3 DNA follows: TGTGCCAGCAGCTTAGAGATCTCGAACACTGAAGCTTTCTTT. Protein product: CASSLEISNTEAFF.

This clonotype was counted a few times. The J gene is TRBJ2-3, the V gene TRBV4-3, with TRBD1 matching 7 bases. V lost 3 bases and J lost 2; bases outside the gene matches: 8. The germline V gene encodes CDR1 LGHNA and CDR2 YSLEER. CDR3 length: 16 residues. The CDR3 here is CASSHARDSVTDTQYF. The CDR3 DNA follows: TGCGCCAGCAGCCATGCCAGGGACAGTGTCACAGATACGCAGTATTTT.

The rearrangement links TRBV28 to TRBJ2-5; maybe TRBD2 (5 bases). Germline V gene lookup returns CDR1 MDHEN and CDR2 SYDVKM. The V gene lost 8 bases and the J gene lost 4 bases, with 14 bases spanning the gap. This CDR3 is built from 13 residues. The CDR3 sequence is CASAASLAETQYF. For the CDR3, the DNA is TGTGCCAGCGCAGCGAGCCTAGCAGAGACCCAGTACTTC.

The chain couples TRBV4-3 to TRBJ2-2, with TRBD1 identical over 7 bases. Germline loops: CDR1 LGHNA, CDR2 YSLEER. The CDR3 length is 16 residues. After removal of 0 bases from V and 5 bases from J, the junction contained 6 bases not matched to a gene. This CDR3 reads CASSQDSTGSTGELFF. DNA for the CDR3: TGCGCCAGCAGCCAAGATTCGACAGGGTCGACCGGGGAGCTGTTTTTT.

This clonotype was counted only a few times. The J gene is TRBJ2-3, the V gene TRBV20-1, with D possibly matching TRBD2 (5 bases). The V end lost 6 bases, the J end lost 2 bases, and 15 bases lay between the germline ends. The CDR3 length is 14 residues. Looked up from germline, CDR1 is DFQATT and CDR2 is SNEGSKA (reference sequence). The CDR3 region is CSALEGSDTDTQYF. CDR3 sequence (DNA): TGCAGTGCCCTGGAAGGGAGCGACACAGATACGCAGTATTTT.

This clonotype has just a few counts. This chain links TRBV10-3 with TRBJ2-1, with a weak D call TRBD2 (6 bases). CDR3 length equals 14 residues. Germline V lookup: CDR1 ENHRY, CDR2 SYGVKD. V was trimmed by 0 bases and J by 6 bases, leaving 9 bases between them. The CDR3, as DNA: TGTGCCATCAGTGAGTCGCCGACTAGCAATGAGCAGTTCTTC. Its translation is CAISESPTSNEQFF.

CDR3 protein: CASSLALAGGPYNEQFF. The CDR3 nucleotides read TGTGCCAGCAGCTTGGCCCTAGCGGGAGGCCCCTACAATGAGCAGTTCTTC. The chain is built from TRBV11-3 and TRBJ2-1; 11 bases line up with TRBD2. J gave up 2 bases and V 3 bases, and 6 bases lay outside the gene matches. Germline-derived CDR1 and CDR2 are SGHNT and YENEEA. The CDR3 is 17 residues long.

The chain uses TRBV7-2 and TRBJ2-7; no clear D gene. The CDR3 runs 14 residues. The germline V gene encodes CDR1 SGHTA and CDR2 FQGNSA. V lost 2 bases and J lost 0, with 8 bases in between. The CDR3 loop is CASSLFGDSYEQYF. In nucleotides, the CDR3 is TGTGCCAGCAGCTTATTCGGCGACTCCTACGAGCAGTACTTC.

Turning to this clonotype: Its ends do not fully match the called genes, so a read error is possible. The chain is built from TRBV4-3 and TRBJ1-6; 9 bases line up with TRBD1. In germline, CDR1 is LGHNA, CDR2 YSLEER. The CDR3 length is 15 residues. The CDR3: CASSKDRGSDSPLHF. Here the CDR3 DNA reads TGCGCCAGCAGCAAAGACAGGGGGTCGGATTCACCCCTCCACTTT.

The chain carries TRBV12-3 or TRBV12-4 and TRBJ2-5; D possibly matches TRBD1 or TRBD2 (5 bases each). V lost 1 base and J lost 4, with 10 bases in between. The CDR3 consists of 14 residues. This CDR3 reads CASSLVDGAETQYF. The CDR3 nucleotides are TGTGCCAGCAGTTTAGTGGACGGGGCAGAGACCCAGTACTTC.

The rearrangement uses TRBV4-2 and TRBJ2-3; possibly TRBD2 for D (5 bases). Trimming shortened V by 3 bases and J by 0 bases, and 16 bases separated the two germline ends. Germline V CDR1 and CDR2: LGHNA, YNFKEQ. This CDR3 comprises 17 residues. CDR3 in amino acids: CASSQTDGGLSTDTQYF. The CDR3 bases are TGTGCCAGCAGCCAGACCGATGGCGGGCTGAGCACAGATACGCAGTATTTT.

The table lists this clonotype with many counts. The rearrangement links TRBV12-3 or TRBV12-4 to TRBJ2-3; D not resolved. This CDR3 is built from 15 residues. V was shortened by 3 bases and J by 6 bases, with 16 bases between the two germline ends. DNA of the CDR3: TGTGCCAGCAGTTTTGTCCTAGGGTCATTGGATACGCAGTATTTT. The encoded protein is CASSFVLGSLDTQYF.

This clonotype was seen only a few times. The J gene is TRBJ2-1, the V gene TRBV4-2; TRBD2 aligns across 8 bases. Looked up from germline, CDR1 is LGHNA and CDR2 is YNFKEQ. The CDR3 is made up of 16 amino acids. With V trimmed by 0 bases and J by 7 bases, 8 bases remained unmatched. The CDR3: CASSQDKLAVWNEQFF. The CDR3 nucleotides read TGTGCCAGCAGCCAAGATAAACTAGCGGTTTGGAATGAGCAGTTCTTC.